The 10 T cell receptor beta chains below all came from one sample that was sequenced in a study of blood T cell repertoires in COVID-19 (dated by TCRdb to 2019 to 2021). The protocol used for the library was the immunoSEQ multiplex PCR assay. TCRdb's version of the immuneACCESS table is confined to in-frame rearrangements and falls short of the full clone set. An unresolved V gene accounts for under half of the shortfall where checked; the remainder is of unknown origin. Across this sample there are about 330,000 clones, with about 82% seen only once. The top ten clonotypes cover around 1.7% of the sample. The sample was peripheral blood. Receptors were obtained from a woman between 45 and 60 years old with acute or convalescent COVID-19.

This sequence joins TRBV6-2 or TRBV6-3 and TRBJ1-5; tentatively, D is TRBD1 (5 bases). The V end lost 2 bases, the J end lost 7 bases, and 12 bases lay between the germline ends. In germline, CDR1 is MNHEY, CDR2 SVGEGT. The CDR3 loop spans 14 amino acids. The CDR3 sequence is CASSYGAENQPQHF. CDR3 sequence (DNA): TGTGCCAGCAGTTACGGGGCAGAAAACCAGCCCCAGCATTTT.

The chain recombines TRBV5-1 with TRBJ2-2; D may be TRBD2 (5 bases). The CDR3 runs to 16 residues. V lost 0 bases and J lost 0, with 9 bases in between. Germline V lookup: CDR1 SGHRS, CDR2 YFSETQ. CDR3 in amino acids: CASSLAVGANTGELFF. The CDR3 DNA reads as TGCGCCAGCAGCTTGGCCGTGGGAGCGAACACCGGGGAGCTGTTTTTT.

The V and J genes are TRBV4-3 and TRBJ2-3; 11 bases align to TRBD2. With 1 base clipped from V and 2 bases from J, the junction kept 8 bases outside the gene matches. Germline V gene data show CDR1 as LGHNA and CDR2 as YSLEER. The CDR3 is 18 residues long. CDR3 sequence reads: CASSQGAGLADDTDTQYF. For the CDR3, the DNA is TGCGCCAGCAGCCAAGGGGCGGGACTAGCGGACGACACAGATACGCAGTATTTT.

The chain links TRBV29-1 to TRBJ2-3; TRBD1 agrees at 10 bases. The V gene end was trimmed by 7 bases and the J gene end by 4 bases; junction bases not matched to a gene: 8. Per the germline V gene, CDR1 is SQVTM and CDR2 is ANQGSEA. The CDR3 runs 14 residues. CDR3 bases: TGCAGCGCTAGAAAGGGGACAGGGGCAGATACGCAGTATTTT. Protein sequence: CSARKGTGADTQYF.

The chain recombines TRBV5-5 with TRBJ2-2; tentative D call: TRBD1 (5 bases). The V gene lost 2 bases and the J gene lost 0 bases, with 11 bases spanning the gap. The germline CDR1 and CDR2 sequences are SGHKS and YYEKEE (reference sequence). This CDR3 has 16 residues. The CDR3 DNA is TGTGCCAGCAGCTTAACAGGCGTACCGAACACCGGGGAGCTGTTTTTT. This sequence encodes CASSLTGVPNTGELFF.

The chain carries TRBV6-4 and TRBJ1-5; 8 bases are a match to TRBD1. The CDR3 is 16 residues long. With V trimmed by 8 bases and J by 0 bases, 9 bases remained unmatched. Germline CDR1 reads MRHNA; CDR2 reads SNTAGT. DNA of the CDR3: TGTGCCAGCTCGGACAGGGAGGCCCATAGCAATCAGCCCCAGCATTTT. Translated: CASSDREAHSNQPQHF.

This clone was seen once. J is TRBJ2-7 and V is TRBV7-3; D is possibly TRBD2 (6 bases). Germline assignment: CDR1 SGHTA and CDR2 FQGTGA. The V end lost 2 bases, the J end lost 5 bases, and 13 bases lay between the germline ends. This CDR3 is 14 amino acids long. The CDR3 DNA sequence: TGTGCCAGCAGCTTAGACGCTAGCGCTAACGAGCAGTACTTC. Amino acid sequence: CASSLDASANEQYF.

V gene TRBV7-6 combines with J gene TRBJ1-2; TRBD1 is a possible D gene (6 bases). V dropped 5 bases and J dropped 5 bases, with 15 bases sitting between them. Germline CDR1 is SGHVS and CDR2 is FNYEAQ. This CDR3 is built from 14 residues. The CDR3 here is CASSTQQGRYGYTF. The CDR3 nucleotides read TGTGCCAGCAGCACCCAACAGGGACGTTATGGCTACACCTTC.

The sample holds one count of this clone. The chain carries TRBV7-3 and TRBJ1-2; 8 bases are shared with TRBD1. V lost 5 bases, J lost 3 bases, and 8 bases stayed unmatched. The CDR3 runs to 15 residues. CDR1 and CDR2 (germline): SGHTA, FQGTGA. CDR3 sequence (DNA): TGTGCCAGCAGCCATGCAGGGGGCTGGGACTATGGCTACACCTTC. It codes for CASSHAGGWDYGYTF. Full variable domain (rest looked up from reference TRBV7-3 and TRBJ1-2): GAGVSQTPSNKVTEKGKYVELRCDPISGHTALYWYRQSLGQGPEFLIYFQGTGAADDSGLPNDRFFAVRPEGSVSTLKIQRTERGDSAVYLCASSHAGGWDYGYTFGSGTRLTVV.

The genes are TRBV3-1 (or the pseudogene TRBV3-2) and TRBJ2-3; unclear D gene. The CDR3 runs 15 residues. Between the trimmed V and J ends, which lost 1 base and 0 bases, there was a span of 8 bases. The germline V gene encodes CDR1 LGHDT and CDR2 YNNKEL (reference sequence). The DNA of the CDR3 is TGTGCCAGCAGCCAAGTGTCGCGCAGCACAGATACGCAGTATTTT. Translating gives CASSQVSRSTDTQYF.